What follows are 4 T cell receptor beta chains derived from one specimen sequenced in a study of beta chain features in type 1 diabetes. Study-level findings and limits: Shortening that was moderate but significant affected the TCRB CDR3s of Type 1 diabetes patients in all four CD4+ subsets.

These TCRs' antigens remain unknown. The authors reverse transcribed all of the isolated RNA, so sequencing captured expressed TCRB transcripts. TCRdb keeps only in-frame clones here, not all; method: immunoSEQ multiplex PCR. The data hold 500,000 to 850,000 clones, with over 12% observed a single time. The sequenced sample was naive CD4+ T cells from blood. The receptors here all came from a man aged 18 to 29 with type 1 diabetes.

The V call is TRBV11-2, the J call TRBJ2-2; D unresolved. CDR3 length: 15 amino acids. Trimming took off 3 bases at V and 0 bases at J, with 8 bases between the two ends. The germline V gene has CDR1 SGHAT and CDR2 FQNNGV. CDR3 region: CASSFGPSNTGELFF. The CDR3 DNA reads TGTGCCAGCAGCTTTGGTCCGTCGAACACCGGGGAGCTGTTTTTT.

The chain recombines TRBV6-1 with TRBJ2-7; D remains ambiguous. This CDR3 region has 11 residues. The V gene's germline CDR1 is MNHNS and CDR2 SASEGT. V was clipped by 3 bases and J by 2 bases, with 2 bases between them. This CDR3 reads CASSDTYEQYF. The CDR3 region has the DNA TGTGCCAGCAGTGATACCTACGAGCAGTACTTC.

This clone was picked up a small number of times. The V and J genes are TRBV15 and TRBJ1-2; TRBD1 matches 10 bases. V was clipped by 9 bases and J by 4 bases; unmatched bases: 2. CDR3 length: 12 amino acids. Germline loops: CDR1 LNHNV, CDR2 YYDKDF (reference sequence). This CDR3 reads CATRDRGYGYTF. CDR3 nucleotides: TGTGCCACGAGGGACAGGGGCTATGGCTACACCTTC.

This chain joins TRBV11-2 and TRBJ2-3, with 8 bases lining up with TRBD1. This CDR3 spans 15 amino acids. Germline loops: CDR1 SGHAT, CDR2 FQNNGV. V was clipped by 1 base and J by 5 bases; unmatched bases: 5. The CDR3 spells CASSLGTGRGDTQYF. CDR3 DNA: TGTGCCAGCAGCTTAGGGACAGGGCGCGGAGATACGCAGTATTTT.